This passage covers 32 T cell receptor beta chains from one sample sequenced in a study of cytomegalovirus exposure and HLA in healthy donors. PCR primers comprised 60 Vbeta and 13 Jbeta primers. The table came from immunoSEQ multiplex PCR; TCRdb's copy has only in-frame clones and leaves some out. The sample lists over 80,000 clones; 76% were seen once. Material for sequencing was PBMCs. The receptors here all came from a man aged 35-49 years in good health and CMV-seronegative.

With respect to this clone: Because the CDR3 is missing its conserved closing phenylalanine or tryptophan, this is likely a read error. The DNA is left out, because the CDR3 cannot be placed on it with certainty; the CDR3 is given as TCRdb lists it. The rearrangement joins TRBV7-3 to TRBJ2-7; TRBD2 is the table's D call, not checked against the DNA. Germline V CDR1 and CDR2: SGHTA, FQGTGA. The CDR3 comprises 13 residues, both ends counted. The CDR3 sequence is CASSLTAPRKQLN.

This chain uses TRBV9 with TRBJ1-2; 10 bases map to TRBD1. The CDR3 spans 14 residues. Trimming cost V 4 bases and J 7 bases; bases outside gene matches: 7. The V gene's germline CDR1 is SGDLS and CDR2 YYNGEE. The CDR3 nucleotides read TGTGCCAGCAGCCCAACGACAGGGGGCCGTGGCTACACCTTC. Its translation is CASSPTTGGRGYTF.

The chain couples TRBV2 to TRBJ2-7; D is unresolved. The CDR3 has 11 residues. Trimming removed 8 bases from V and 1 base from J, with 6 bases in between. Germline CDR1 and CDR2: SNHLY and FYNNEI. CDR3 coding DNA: TGTGCCAGCCTAGTTTCCTACGAGCAGTACTTC. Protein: CASLVSYEQYF.

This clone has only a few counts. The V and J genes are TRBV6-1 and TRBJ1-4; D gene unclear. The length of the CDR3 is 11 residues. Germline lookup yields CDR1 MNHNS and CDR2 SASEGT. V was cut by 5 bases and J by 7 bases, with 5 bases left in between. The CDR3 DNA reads TGTGCCAGCAGTTTCGGTGAAAAACTGTTTTTT. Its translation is CASSFGEKLFF.

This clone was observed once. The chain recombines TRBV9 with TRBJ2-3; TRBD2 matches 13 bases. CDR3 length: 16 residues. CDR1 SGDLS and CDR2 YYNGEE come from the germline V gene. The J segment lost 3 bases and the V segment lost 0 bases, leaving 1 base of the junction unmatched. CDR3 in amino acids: CASSVELAGGTDTQYF. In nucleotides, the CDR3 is TGTGCCAGCAGCGTAGAACTAGCGGGGGGGACAGATACGCAGTATTTT.

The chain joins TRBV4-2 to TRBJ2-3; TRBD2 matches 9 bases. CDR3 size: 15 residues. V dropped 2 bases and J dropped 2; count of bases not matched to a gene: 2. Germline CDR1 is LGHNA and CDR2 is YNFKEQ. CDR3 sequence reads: CASSQRTSDTDTQYF. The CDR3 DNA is TGTGCCAGCAGCCAAAGGACTAGCGACACAGATACGCAGTATTTT.

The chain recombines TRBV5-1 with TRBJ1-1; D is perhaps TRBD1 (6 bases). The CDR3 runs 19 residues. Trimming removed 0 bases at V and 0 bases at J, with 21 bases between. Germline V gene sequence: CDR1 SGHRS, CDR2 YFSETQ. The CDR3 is CASSLARVYRDGLNTEAFF. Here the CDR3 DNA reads TGCGCCAGCAGCTTGGCCAGGGTCTACAGGGATGGTTTGAACACTGAAGCTTTCTTT.

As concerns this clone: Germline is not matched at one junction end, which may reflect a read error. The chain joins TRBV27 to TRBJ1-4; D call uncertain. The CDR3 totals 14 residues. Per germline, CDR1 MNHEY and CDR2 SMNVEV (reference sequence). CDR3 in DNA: TGTGCCAGCAGTTTATCCTCAACTAATGAAAAACTATTTTTT. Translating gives CASSLSSTNEKLFF.

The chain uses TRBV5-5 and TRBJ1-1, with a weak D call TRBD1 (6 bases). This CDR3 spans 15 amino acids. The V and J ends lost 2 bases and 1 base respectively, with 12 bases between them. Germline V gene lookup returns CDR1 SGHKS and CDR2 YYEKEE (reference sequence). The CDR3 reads CASSFRGAGNTEAFF. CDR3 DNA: TGTGCCAGCAGCTTCAGGGGCGCGGGGAACACTGAAGCTTTCTTT.

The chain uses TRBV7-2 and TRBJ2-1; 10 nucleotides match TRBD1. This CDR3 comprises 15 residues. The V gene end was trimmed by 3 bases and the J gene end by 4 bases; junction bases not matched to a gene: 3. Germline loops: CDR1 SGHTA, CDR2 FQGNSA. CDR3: CASSFGTGVYNEQFF. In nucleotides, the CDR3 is TGTGCCAGCAGCTTCGGGACAGGGGTATACAATGAGCAGTTCTTC. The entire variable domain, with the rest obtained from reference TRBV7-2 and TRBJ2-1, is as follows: GAGVSQSPSNKVTEKGKDVELRCDPISGHTALYWYRQSLGQGLEFLIYFQGNSAPDKSGLPSDRFSAERTGGSVSTLTIQRTQQEDSAVYLCASSFGTGVYNEQFFGPGTRLTVL.

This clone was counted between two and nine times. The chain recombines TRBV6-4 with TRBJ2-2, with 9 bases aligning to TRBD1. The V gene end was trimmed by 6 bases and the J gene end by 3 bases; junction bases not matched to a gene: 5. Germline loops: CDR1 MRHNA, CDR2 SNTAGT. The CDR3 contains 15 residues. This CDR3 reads CASRSGTGHTGELFF. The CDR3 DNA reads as TGTGCCAGCAGATCCGGGACAGGGCACACCGGGGAGCTGTTTTTT.

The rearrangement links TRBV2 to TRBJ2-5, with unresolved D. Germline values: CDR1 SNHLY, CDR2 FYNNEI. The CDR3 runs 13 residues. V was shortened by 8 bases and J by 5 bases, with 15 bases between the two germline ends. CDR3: CASRYRQAETQYF. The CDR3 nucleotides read TGTGCCAGCCGTTACCGGCAGGCTGAGACCCAGTACTTC. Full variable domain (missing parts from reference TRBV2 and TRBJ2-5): EPEVTQTPSHQVTQMGQEVILRCVPISNHLYFYWYRQILGQKVEFLVSFYNNEISEKSEIFDDQFSVERPDGSNFTLKIRSTKLEDSAMYFCASRYRQAETQYFGPGTRLLVL.

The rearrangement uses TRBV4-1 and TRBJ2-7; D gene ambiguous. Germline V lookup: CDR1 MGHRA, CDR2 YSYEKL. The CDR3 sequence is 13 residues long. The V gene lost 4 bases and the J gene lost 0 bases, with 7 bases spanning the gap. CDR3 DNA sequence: TGCGCCAGCAGCCCCGAACACTCCTACGAGCAGTACTTC. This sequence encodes CASSPEHSYEQYF.

This CDR3 is CASSLSASGLNEQFF. The DNA for the CDR3 is TGTGCCAGCAGCTTAAGTGCGAGCGGCCTGAATGAGCAGTTCTTC. This chain uses TRBV11-3 with TRBJ2-1, with a possible D match to TRBD2 (5 bases). Per the germline V gene, CDR1 is SGHNT and CDR2 is YENEEA. Trimming took off 2 bases at V and 7 bases at J, with 15 bases between the two ends. The CDR3 has 15 amino acids.

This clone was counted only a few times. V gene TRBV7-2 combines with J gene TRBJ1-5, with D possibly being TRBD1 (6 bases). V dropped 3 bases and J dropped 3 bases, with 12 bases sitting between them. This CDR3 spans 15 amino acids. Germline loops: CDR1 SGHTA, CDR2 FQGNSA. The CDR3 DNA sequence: TGTGCCAGCAGCTTCGCAGGGGTTTACAATCAGCCCCAGCATTTT. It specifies CASSFAGVYNQPQHF.

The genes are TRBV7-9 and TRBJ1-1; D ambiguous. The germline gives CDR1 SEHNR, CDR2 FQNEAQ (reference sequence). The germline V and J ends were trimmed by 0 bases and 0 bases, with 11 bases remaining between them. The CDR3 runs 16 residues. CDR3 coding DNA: TGTGCCAGCAGCTTAGCGCTCTGGGAGATGAACACTGAAGCTTTCTTT. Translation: CASSLALWEMNTEAFF.

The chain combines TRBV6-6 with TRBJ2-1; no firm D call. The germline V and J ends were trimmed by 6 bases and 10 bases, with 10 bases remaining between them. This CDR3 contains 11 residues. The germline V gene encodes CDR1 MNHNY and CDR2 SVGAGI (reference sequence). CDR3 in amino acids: CASSPITEQFF. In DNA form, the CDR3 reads TGTGCCAGCAGCCCGATTACAGAGCAGTTCTTC.

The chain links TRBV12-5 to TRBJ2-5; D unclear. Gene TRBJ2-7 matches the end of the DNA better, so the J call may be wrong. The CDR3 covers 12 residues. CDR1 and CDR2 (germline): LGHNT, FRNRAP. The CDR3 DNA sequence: TGTGCTAGTGGCCCCTCACTCTACGAGCAGTACTTC. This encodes CASGPSLYEQYF.

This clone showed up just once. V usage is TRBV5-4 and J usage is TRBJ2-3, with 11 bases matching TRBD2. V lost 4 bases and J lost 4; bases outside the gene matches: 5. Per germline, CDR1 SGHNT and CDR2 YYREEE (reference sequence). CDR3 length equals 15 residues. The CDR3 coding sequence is TGTGCCAGCAGCCAAGATAGCGGGGGGGCAGATACGCAGTATTTT. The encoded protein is CASSQDSGGADTQYF.

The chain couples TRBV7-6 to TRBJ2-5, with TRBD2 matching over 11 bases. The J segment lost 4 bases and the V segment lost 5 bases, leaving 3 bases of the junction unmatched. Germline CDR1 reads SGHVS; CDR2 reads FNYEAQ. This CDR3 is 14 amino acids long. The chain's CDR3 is CASSPGTSGETQYF. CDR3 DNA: TGTGCCAGCAGCCCCGGGACTAGCGGAGAGACCCAGTACTTC.

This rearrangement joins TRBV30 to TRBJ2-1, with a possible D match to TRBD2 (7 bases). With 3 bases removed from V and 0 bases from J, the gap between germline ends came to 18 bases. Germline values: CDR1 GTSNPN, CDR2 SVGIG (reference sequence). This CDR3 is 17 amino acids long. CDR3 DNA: TGTGCCTGGAGGGGAGGGGTGGGGGCGAGCTCCTACAATGAGCAGTTCTTC. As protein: CAWRGGVGASSYNEQFF.

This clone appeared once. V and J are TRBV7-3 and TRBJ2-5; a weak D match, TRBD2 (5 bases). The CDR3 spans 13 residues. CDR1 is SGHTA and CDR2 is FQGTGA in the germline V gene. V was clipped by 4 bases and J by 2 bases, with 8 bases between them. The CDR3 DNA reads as TGTGCCAGCAGCTCGGACTTACAAGAGACCCAGTACTTC. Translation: CASSSDLQETQYF.

The DNA for the CDR3 is TGTGCCAGCAGCCTTCGGCTAGCGGGGTATGGTGGGGATACGCAGTATTTT. This codes for CASSLRLAGYGGDTQYF. This chain uses TRBV5-4 with TRBJ2-3; 9 positions match TRBD2. Losses at the gene ends were 4 bases for V and 6 bases for J; bases not matched to a gene: 15. This CDR3 spans 17 amino acids. Germline lookup yields CDR1 SGHNT and CDR2 YYREEE (reference sequence).

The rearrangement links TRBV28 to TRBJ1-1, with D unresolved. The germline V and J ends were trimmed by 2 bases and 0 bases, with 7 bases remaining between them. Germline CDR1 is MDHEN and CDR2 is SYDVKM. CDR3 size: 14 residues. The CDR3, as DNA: TGTGCCAGCAGTTTAAACAGACTGAACACTGAAGCTTTCTTT. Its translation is CASSLNRLNTEAFF.

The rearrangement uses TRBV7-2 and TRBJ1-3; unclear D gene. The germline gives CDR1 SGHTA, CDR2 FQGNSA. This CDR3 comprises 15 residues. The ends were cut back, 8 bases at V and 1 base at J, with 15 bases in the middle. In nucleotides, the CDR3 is TGTGCCAGCTCGGAGGCTACAACTTCTGGAAACACCATATATTTT. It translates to CASSEATTSGNTIYF.

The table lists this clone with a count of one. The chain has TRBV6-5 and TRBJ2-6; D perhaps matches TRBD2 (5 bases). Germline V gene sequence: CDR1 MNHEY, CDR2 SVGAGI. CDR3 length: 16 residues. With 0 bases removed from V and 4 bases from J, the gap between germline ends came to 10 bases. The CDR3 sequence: CASSYSPGIGANVLTF. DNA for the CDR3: TGTGCCAGCAGTTACTCGCCCGGGATCGGGGCCAACGTCCTGACTTTC.

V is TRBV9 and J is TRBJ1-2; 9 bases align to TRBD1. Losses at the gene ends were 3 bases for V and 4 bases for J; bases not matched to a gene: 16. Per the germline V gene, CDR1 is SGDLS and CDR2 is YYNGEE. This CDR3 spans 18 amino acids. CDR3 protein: CASSAQGGTGLFPYGYTF. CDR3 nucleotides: TGTGCCAGCAGCGCGCAAGGGGGGACAGGGCTTTTTCCCTATGGCTACACCTTC.

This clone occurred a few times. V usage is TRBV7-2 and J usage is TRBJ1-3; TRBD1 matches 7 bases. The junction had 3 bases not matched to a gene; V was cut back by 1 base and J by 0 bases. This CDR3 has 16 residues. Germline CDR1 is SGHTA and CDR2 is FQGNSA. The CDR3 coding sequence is TGTGCCAGCAGCTTAGGGACAGGTCTCTCTGGAAACACCATATATTTT. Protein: CASSLGTGLSGNTIYF.

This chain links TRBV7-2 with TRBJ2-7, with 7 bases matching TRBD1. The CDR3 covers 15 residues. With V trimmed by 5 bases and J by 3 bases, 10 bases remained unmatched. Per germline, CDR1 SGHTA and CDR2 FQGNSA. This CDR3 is CASSPAWDSYYEQYF. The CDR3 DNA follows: TGTGCCAGCAGCCCGGCCTGGGACAGCTACTACGAGCAGTACTTC.

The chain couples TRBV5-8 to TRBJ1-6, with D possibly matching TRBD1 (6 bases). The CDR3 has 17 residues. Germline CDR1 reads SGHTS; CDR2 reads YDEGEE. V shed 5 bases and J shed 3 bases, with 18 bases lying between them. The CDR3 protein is CASRLRQAWDYNSPLHF. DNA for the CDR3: TGTGCCAGCAGACTTCGACAGGCTTGGGACTATAATTCACCCCTCCACTTT.

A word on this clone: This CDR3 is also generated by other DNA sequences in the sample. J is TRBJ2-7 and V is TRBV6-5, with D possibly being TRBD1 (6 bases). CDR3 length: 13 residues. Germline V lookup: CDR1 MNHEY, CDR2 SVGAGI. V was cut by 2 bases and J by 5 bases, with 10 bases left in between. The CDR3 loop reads CASSYQGPNEQYF. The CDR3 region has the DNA TGTGCCAGCAGTTACCAGGGGCCGAACGAGCAGTACTTC.

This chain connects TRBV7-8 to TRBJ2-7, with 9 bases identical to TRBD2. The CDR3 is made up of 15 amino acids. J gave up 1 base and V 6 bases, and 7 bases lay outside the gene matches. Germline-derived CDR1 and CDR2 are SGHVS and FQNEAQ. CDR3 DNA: TGTGCCAGCAGGCTGAGCGGGGGGCCATCCTACGAGCAGTACTTC. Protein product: CASRLSGGPSYEQYF.